These 31 T cell receptor beta chains came from one sample sequenced in a study of shared clonotypes between healthy human individuals. TCRdb keeps only in-frame clones here, not all; method: immunoSEQ multiplex PCR. The table shows 400,000 to 600,000 clones, with nearly 80% occurring only once. The sample comprised PBMCs. Source of these receptors: a woman in her thirties or forties in good health. Some clones in this sample may be carry-over from other donors' samples.

The genes are TRBV7-3 and TRBJ2-5; D gene uncertain. The CDR3 sequence is 13 residues long. The ends were cut back, 5 bases at V and 5 bases at J, with 12 bases in the middle. CDR1 is SGHTA and CDR2 is FQGTGA in the germline V gene. DNA of the CDR3: TGTGCCAGCAGCACGACCATAGGGGAGACCCAGTACTTC. Its translation: CASSTTIGETQYF.

The J gene is TRBJ2-1, the V gene TRBV5-1; tentative D call: TRBD2 (6 bases). The V end lost 2 bases, the J end lost 1 base, and 13 bases lay between the germline ends. This CDR3 is 16 amino acids long. The germline V gene encodes CDR1 SGHRS and CDR2 YFSETQ. The CDR3 sequence is CASSFTAGRSYNEQFF. For the CDR3, the DNA is TGCGCCAGCAGCTTCACGGCGGGACGGTCCTACAATGAGCAGTTCTTC.

Points on this clone: At one boundary the junction diverges from the germline segment, which might be a read error. The chain uses TRBV7-7 and TRBJ2-5; 7 bases line up with TRBD2. Germline loops: CDR1 SSHAT, CDR2 FNYEAQ (reference sequence). The CDR3 has 15 residues. DNA for the CDR3: TGTGCTAGCAGCCCCGGACTAGGAGGGGTGGAGACCCAGTACTTC. Translation: CASSPGLGGVETQYF.

The chain employs TRBV5-1 and TRBJ2-2; 8 bases match TRBD2. The CDR3 has 18 amino acids. Losses at the gene ends were 0 bases for V and 2 bases for J; bases not matched to a gene: 9. The germline CDR1 and CDR2 sequences are SGHRS and YFSETQ. CDR3 sequence: CASSLVGIAGLNTGELFF. The DNA for the CDR3 is TGCGCCAGCAGCTTGGTCGGAATAGCGGGACTAAACACCGGGGAGCTGTTTTTT.

The rearrangement links TRBV21-1 to TRBJ2-2; TRBD1 reflects the table's D call only, with no check against the DNA. TRBV21-1 is annotated as a pseudogene. The CDR3 runs 17 residues. CDR3 DNA sequence: TGTGCCAGCAGCAATTGCCGGGGACAACAAAGGGCCGGGGAGCTGTTTTTT. Translated, it gives CASSNCRGQQRAGELFF.

CDR3 in DNA: TGTGCCAGCAGTGAAACACAGGGTGGCACTGAAGCTTTCTTT. This encodes CASSETQGGTEAFF. The gene calls are TRBV2 and TRBJ1-1; a possible D gene is TRBD1 (6 bases). CDR3 length equals 14 residues. CDR1 and CDR2 from the germline V gene are SNHLY and FYNNEI. The V and J ends lost 2 bases and 4 bases respectively, with 11 bases between them.

The V gene is TRBV11-2, the J gene TRBJ2-1; D unclear. Germline CDR1 SGHAT, CDR2 FQNNGV. The germline V and J ends were trimmed by 5 bases and 0 bases, with 14 bases remaining between them. The CDR3 is made up of 16 amino acids. CDR3 loop: CASSHQASGSYNEQFF. The CDR3 DNA reads as TGTGCCAGCAGCCACCAGGCCTCGGGCTCCTACAATGAGCAGTTCTTC.

This clone occurred a few times. The rearrangement links TRBV28 to TRBJ1-1; no reliable D call. From germline, CDR1 is MDHEN and CDR2 SYDVKM. This CDR3 is 13 amino acids long. Deletions cut 7 bases from V and 0 bases from J, with 9 bases between. The CDR3 DNA is TGTGCCAGCACCTCCGTGGTGAACACTGAAGCTTTCTTT. Translated, it gives CASTSVVNTEAFF.

The rearrangement uses TRBV28 and TRBJ2-1; 8 bases map to TRBD2. Germline loops: CDR1 MDHEN, CDR2 SYDVKM. V dropped 10 bases and J dropped 2; count of bases not matched to a gene: 4. The CDR3 runs to 13 residues. CDR3 loop: CAITSGTYNEQFF. The CDR3 DNA reads as TGTGCCATCACTAGCGGCACCTACAATGAGCAGTTCTTC. The variable domain in full, with the rest retrieved from reference TRBV28 and TRBJ2-1, is DVKVTQSSRYLVKRTGEKVFLECVQDMDHENMFWYRQDPGLGLRLIYFSYDVKMKEKGDIPEGYSVSREKKERFSLILESASTNQTSMYLCAITSGTYNEQFFGPGTRLTVL.

This clone was picked up one time. The V gene is TRBV11-2, the J gene TRBJ2-1; TRBD2 matches 11 bases. V lost 5 bases to trimming and J lost 3 bases; unmatched junction nucleotides: 12. The CDR3 runs to 18 residues. Germline-derived CDR1 and CDR2 are SGHAT and FQNNGV. DNA of the CDR3: TGTGCCAGCAGCCCGCCGGGGATAGCGGGAGGGGGCTACAATGAGCAGTTCTTC. Translating gives CASSPPGIAGGGYNEQFF. Full variable domain (missing parts from reference TRBV11-2 and TRBJ2-1): EAGVAQSPRYKIIEKRQSVAFWCNPISGHATLYWYQQILGQGPKLLIQFQNNGVVDDSQLPKDRFSAERLKGVDSTLKIQPAKLEDSAVYLCASSPPGIAGGGYNEQFFGPGTRLTVL.

Concerning this clone itself: The sample has other DNA sequences that encode this CDR3 too. The rearrangement uses TRBV18 and TRBJ2-3; 10 positions agree with TRBD2. Germline CDR1 and CDR2: KGHSH and LQKENI. V dropped 3 bases and J dropped 0; count of bases not matched to a gene: 3. This CDR3 spans 16 amino acids. The CDR3: CASSPRTSGSTDTQYF. The CDR3 region has the DNA TGTGCCAGCTCACCGCGGACTAGCGGAAGCACAGATACGCAGTATTTT.

The V and J genes are TRBV11-2 and TRBJ1-1; D unclear. Germline assignment: CDR1 SGHAT and CDR2 FQNNGV. The CDR3 loop spans 13 amino acids. The V end was cut by 0 bases, the J end by 10 bases, with 12 bases between. The CDR3 loop reads CASSLEVWEGAFF. DNA of the CDR3: TGTGCCAGCAGCTTAGAGGTTTGGGAGGGAGCTTTCTTT.

CDR3 sequence: CSVMTGGEETQYF. DNA of the CDR3: TGCAGCGTTATGACAGGGGGAGAGGAGACCCAGTACTTC. The chain couples TRBV29-1 to TRBJ2-5, with 9 bases matching TRBD1. This CDR3 has 13 amino acids. CDR1 SQVTM and CDR2 ANQGSEA come from the germline V gene. The trim removed 5 bases at V and 5 bases at J, leaving 6 bases unmatched. The full variable domain, completed using reference TRBV29-1 and TRBJ2-5, is SAVISQKPSRDICQRGTSLTIQCQVDSQVTMMFWYRQQPGQSLTLIATANQGSEATYESGFVIDKFPISRPNLTFSTLTVSNMSPEDSSIYLCSVMTGGEETQYFGPGTRLLVL.

A word on this clone: At one end the junction does not follow the germline gene, possibly because of a read error. The rearrangement joins TRBV19 to TRBJ2-1; 11 positions match TRBD2. This CDR3 contains 19 residues. The V gene's germline CDR1 is LNHDA and CDR2 SQIVND (reference sequence). CDR3 loop: CASSIVGTSGPRSYNKQFF. The CDR3 DNA follows: TGTGCCAGTAGTATAGTTGGGACTAGCGGTCCCCGCTCCTACAATAAGCAGTTCTTC.

The V gene is TRBV5-6, the J gene TRBJ2-3; D remains unclear. The V end lost 0 bases, the J end lost 0 bases, and 8 bases lay between the germline ends. The germline CDR1 and CDR2 sequences are SGHDT and YYEEEE. CDR3 length: 15 amino acids. This CDR3 reads CASSLGISSTDTQYF. The DNA of the CDR3 is TGTGCCAGCAGCTTGGGCATATCTAGCACAGATACGCAGTATTTT.

This clone showed up just a few times. V is TRBV19 and J is TRBJ1-1, with D hard to call. The CDR3 length is 13 residues. V lost 2 bases, J lost 2 bases, and 6 bases lay in between. In germline, CDR1 is LNHDA, CDR2 SQIVND (reference sequence). The chain's CDR3 is CASSIRINTEAFF. CDR3 DNA sequence: TGTGCCAGTAGTATAAGAATCAACACTGAAGCTTTCTTT.

V and J are TRBV11-2 and TRBJ2-5; TRBD2 matches at 8 bases. Germline V gene lookup returns CDR1 SGHAT and CDR2 FQNNGV. This CDR3 contains 14 residues. V lost 5 bases to trimming and J lost 1 base; unmatched junction nucleotides: 3. CDR3 amino acids: CASSPGLAQETQYF. CDR3 nucleotides: TGTGCCAGCAGCCCCGGACTAGCCCAAGAGACCCAGTACTTC.

This clone appeared a few times. This chain links TRBV10-3 with TRBJ2-2; D assignment may be TRBD1 or TRBD2 (5 bases each). There are 14 residues in the CDR3. Germline V gives CDR1 ENHRY, CDR2 SYGVKD. V lost 5 bases and J 0 bases, leaving 7 bases between the germline ends. CDR3 DNA: TGTGCCATCAGTAGGGACGCGAACACCGGGGAGCTGTTTTTT. Encoded protein: CAISRDANTGELFF.

This clone occurred once. The likely explanation is a read error, given a far larger clone one base away. The V call is TRBV5-6, the J call TRBJ2-2, with 11 bases fitting TRBD2. The CDR3 totals 17 residues. Germline-derived CDR1 and CDR2 are SGHDT and YYEEEE. The CDR3 loop reads CASSLYLAGGYTRELFF. The CDR3 nucleotides read TGTGCCAGCAGCTTGTATCTAGCGGGAGGCTACACCAGGGAGCTGTTTTTT.

V is TRBV23-1 and J is TRBJ2-1; 10 nucleotides line up with TRBD2. TRBV23-1 is assigned to the ORF class and has an uncertain function. The length of the CDR3 is 17 residues. V dropped 2 bases and J dropped 2; count of bases not matched to a gene: 6. The DNA of the CDR3 is TGCGCCAGCAGTCAAGGAAAAAGCGGGAGGGCCTACAATGAGCAGTTCTTC. Encoded protein: CASSQGKSGRAYNEQFF.

This clone was counted a single time. The CDR3 nucleotides are TGTGCCAGCAGCCGGATGGGTAATGAGCAGTTCTTC. Amino acid sequence: CASSRMGNEQFF. The chain recombines TRBV11-2 with TRBJ2-1; D unclear. Germline CDR1 and CDR2: SGHAT and FQNNGV. This CDR3 is 12 amino acids long. V lost 5 bases and J lost 7, with 9 bases in between.

This chain connects TRBV30 to TRBJ2-1, with 8 bases lining up with TRBD2. CDR1 and CDR2 (germline): GTSNPN, SVGIG (reference sequence). This CDR3 has 13 residues. V shed 7 bases, J shed 1 base, and the junction held 3 bases outside the gene matches. As DNA, the CDR3 is TGTGCCTCTTTAGCGGGGTCCTACAATGAGCAGTTCTTC. Translating gives CASLAGSYNEQFF.

Comments on this clone: This likely reflects a read error, since a far larger clone is one base away. This same CDR3 is encoded by further DNA sequences in the sample. The chain recombines TRBV30 with TRBJ2-3; D not resolved. Trimming took 2 bases from V and 2 from J, leaving 5 bases between them. This CDR3 contains 12 residues. Germline V gives CDR1 GTSNPN, CDR2 SVGIG (reference sequence). CDR3 region: CAWSTATDTQYF. CDR3 nucleotides: TGTGCCTGGAGTACTGCCACAGATACGCAGTATTTT.

CDR3 protein: CASSGTSSSYNEQFF. The CDR3 DNA sequence: TGTGCCAGCAGCGGCACTTCGAGCTCCTACAATGAGCAGTTCTTC. The V call is TRBV9, the J call TRBJ2-1, with D uncertain. The CDR3 consists of 15 residues. Trimming took off 3 bases at V and 0 bases at J, with 10 bases between the two ends. CDR1 and CDR2 (germline): SGDLS, YYNGEE.

The chain has TRBV14 and TRBJ1-2; D is unresolved. Trimming took off 2 bases at V and 5 bases at J, with 12 bases between the two ends. Germline loops: CDR1 SGHDN, CDR2 FVKESK. The length of the CDR3 is 14 residues. CDR3 region: CASSQHLFGYGYTF. The DNA of the CDR3 is TGTGCCAGCAGCCAACATCTGTTCGGATATGGCTACACCTTC.

V usage is TRBV28 and J usage is TRBJ1-3; unclear D gene. The V gene's germline CDR1 is MDHEN and CDR2 SYDVKM. Trimming took 6 bases from V and 0 from J, leaving 12 bases between them. This CDR3 is 15 amino acids long. The CDR3 bases are TGTGCCAGCAGACCGACCGGACCCTCTGGAAACACCATATATTTT. Translation gives CASRPTGPSGNTIYF.

The V and J genes are TRBV29-1 and TRBJ1-2; 7 nucleotides line up with TRBD1. Trimming removed 4 bases from V and 4 bases from J; junction bases left unmatched: 3. CDR3 length: 12 amino acids. Germline V CDR1 and CDR2: SQVTM, ANQGSEA. CDR3 nucleotide sequence: TGCAGCGTTGTCGCAGGGGGCTATGGCTACACCTTC. Amino acids: CSVVAGGYGYTF. Full variable domain (rest looked up from reference TRBV29-1 and TRBJ1-2): SAVISQKPSRDICQRGTSLTIQCQVDSQVTMMFWYRQQPGQSLTLIATANQGSEATYESGFVIDKFPISRPNLTFSTLTVSNMSPEDSSIYLCSVVAGGYGYTFGSGTRLTVV.

The chain recombines TRBV2 with TRBJ2-1; 9 bases map to TRBD2. The CDR3 is made up of 17 amino acids. The germline CDR1 and CDR2 sequences are SNHLY and FYNNEI. With V trimmed by 4 bases and J by 4 bases, 11 bases remained unmatched. CDR3 sequence: CASSGPVAGVWYNEQFF. The CDR3 DNA follows: TGTGCCAGCAGTGGACCTGTAGCGGGAGTATGGTACAATGAGCAGTTCTTC.

The chain combines TRBV5-1 with TRBJ2-3; D gene unclear. The CDR3 runs 14 residues. Trimming took 1 base from V and 0 from J, leaving 6 bases between them. Per the germline V gene, CDR1 is SGHRS and CDR2 is YFSETQ. CDR3 nucleotides: TGCGCCAGCAGCTTGTTAGGGAGCACAGATACGCAGTATTTT. This translates into CASSLLGSTDTQYF.

The chain carries TRBV19 and TRBJ1-3, with D hard to call. The CDR3 contains 16 residues. Germline V gives CDR1 LNHDA, CDR2 SQIVND (reference sequence). V lost 4 bases and J lost 0, with 13 bases in between. The CDR3, as DNA: TGTGCCAGTAGTAACCGGGCCGCAAGCTCTGGAAACACCATATATTTT. Its translation: CASSNRAASSGNTIYF.

This sequence joins TRBV4-1 and TRBJ2-7; no definite D call. With 0 bases removed from V and 3 bases from J, the gap between germline ends came to 9 bases. Germline V CDR1 and CDR2: MGHRA, YSYEKL. CDR3 length equals 14 residues. Here the CDR3 DNA reads TGCGCCAGCAGCCAAGATATCGGGTTCTACGAGCAGTACTTC. Translating gives CASSQDIGFYEQYF.